These 28 T cell receptor beta chains originate from one sample sequenced in a study of radiotherapy plus CTLA-4 blockade in lung cancer. The method was immunoSEQ multiplex PCR; TCRdb's version includes in-frame clones alone and lacks a portion of them. In the table there are roughly 50,000 clones, 88% of which are singletons. The source was peripheral blood, collected from a patient treated with radiotherapy plus ipilimumab. The source is a human donor with non-small cell lung cancer whose response to radiotherapy plus ipilimumab could not be evaluated.

The rearrangement uses TRBV25-1 and TRBJ2-5, with 9 bases identical to TRBD1. The better agreement between TRBJ2-7 and the DNA end casts doubt on the J call. CDR3 length: 14 amino acids. The germline V gene has CDR1 MGHDK and CDR2 SYGVNS. The CDR3 coding sequence is TGTGCCAGCAGTGAATTGGGACAGGGTTACGAGCAGTACTTC. Translated: CASSELGQGYEQYF.

This chain links TRBV7-8 with TRBJ2-2; the D is unclear. The germline V gene has CDR1 SGHVS and CDR2 FQNEAQ. V was pared by 5 bases and J by 3 bases, with 13 bases between. The CDR3 loop spans 15 amino acids. CDR3 coding DNA: TGTGCCAGCAGCCACACTATACTACACACCGGGGAGCTGTTTTTT. This sequence encodes CASSHTILHTGELFF. Full variable domain (rest looked up from reference TRBV7-8 and TRBJ2-2): GAGVSQSPRYKVAKRGQDVALRCDPISGHVSLFWYQQALGQGPEFLTYFQNEAQLDKSGLPSDRFFAERPEGSVSTLKIQRTQQEDSAVYLCASSHTILHTGELFFGEGSRLTVL.

This clone was seen a single time. The chain has TRBV6-6 and TRBJ2-7; 9 positions agree with TRBD1. The V and J ends lost 5 bases and 3 bases, in that order; junction bases with no gene match: 8. Germline assignment: CDR1 MNHNY and CDR2 SVGAGI (reference sequence). The CDR3 spans 15 residues. CDR3 sequence (DNA): TGTGCCAGCAGTAGGGGGACAGGGATCCACTACGAGCAGTACTTC. The encoded protein is CASSRGTGIHYEQYF.

This rearrangement joins TRBV7-2 to TRBJ2-7, with D tentatively TRBD2 (7 bases). The CDR3 is 15 amino acids. V lost 5 bases and J lost 6, with 20 bases in between. Germline CDR1 is SGHTA and CDR2 is FQGNSA. DNA for the CDR3: TGTGCCAGCAGCCAGGGAGGGGGGCCCGTTCCCGAGCAGTACTTC. This translates into CASSQGGGPVPEQYF.

This chain connects TRBV27 to TRBJ1-5; no clear D. Germline V CDR1 and CDR2: MNHEY, SMNVEV (reference sequence). Trimming stripped 5 bases from V and 5 bases from J, with 10 bases between. The CDR3 length is 13 residues. CDR3 protein: CASSTQLDQPQHF. Here the CDR3 DNA reads TGTGCCAGCAGTACACAGCTCGATCAGCCCCAGCATTTT.

The chain recombines TRBV29-1 with TRBJ1-2; TRBD1 might be the D (5 bases). Looked up from germline, CDR1 is SQVTM and CDR2 is ANQGSEA. CDR3 length: 11 residues. V was pared by 5 bases and J by 4 bases, with 8 bases between. As DNA, the CDR3 is TGCAGCGTTATGGACATCTATGGCTACACCTTC. This encodes CSVMDIYGYTF.

This chain uses TRBV18 with TRBJ1-1, with 7 nucleotides matching TRBD1. Looked up from germline, CDR1 is KGHSH and CDR2 is LQKENI. Losses at the gene ends were 3 bases for V and 0 bases for J; bases not matched to a gene: 10. CDR3 length equals 17 residues. The CDR3: CASSPGQVPALNTEAFF. The DNA for the CDR3 is TGTGCCAGCTCACCCGGACAGGTTCCGGCACTGAACACTGAAGCTTTCTTT.

This clone has more than one count but fewer than ten. The chain carries TRBV30 and TRBJ1-4; 8 bases map to TRBD1. After removal of 5 bases from V and 7 bases from J, the junction contained 6 bases not matched to a gene. Germline lookup yields CDR1 GTSNPN and CDR2 SVGIG (reference sequence). CDR3 size: 13 residues. CDR3 loop: CAWQGAQGEKLFF. The DNA for the CDR3 is TGTGCCTGGCAGGGGGCGCAGGGTGAAAAACTGTTTTTT.

The chain carries TRBV11-2 and TRBJ2-7; 12 bases map to TRBD2. Germline trimming cut 2 bases from V and 7 bases from J; bases unmatched to any gene: 3. Germline V lookup: CDR1 SGHAT, CDR2 FQNNGV. This CDR3 comprises 14 residues. CDR3 region: CASSLLAGGLEQYF. The CDR3 DNA reads as TGTGCCAGCAGCTTACTAGCGGGAGGGCTAGAGCAGTACTTC.

The chain recombines TRBV19 with TRBJ1-5, with TRBD1 identical over 8 bases. CDR1 and CDR2 (germline): LNHDA, SQIVND (reference sequence). This CDR3 is built from 15 residues. Trimming took 8 bases from V and 6 from J; bases not matched to a gene: 12. The CDR3 DNA sequence: TGTGCCAGTGGTTCTCGGACAGGGACGTTTCAGCCCCAGCATTTT. This codes for CASGSRTGTFQPQHF.

This sequence joins TRBV28 and TRBJ2-6, with TRBD2 as a possible D gene (5 bases). V was pared by 4 bases and J by 0 bases, with 13 bases between. Germline V CDR1 and CDR2: MDHEN, SYDVKM. This CDR3 contains 17 residues. The CDR3 loop reads CASSSGIPSSGANVLTF. CDR3 DNA: TGTGCCAGCAGTTCCGGGATTCCGAGCTCTGGGGCCAACGTCCTGACTTTC.

The chain uses TRBV5-1 and TRBJ2-7, with 8 bases matching TRBD1. Germline V gene data show CDR1 as SGHRS and CDR2 as YFSETQ. The length of the CDR3 is 14 residues. Trimming removed 2 bases from V and 3 bases from J; junction bases left unmatched: 4. The CDR3 DNA reads as TGCGCCAGCAGCTTAGCAGGGGGCAACTACGAGCAGTACTTC. This translates into CASSLAGGNYEQYF.

The chain links TRBV5-6 to TRBJ2-3; 9 bases are shared with TRBD2. Trimming at V came to 0 bases and at J to 8 bases, leaving 7 bases not matched to a gene. The CDR3 extends over 15 amino acids. CDR1 and CDR2 from the germline V gene are SGHDT and YYEEEE. The DNA of the CDR3 is TGTGCCAGCAGCTTGGAGGGGCGGGGGGGCGGTACGCAGTATTTT. It specifies CASSLEGRGGGTQYF.

The rearrangement joins TRBV6-1 to TRBJ2-6; unclear D gene. Germline V gene sequence: CDR1 MNHNS, CDR2 SASEGT. Trimming removed 4 bases from V and 0 bases from J, with 7 bases in between. CDR3 length: 15 residues. CDR3: CASSGQVSGANVLTF. DNA for the CDR3: TGTGCCAGCAGTGGCCAGGTCTCTGGGGCCAACGTCCTGACTTTC.

The rearrangement uses TRBV19 and TRBJ2-3; 11 nucleotides agree with TRBD2. Germline loops: CDR1 LNHDA, CDR2 SQIVND (reference sequence). Germline trimming cut 3 bases from V and 4 bases from J; bases unmatched to any gene: 3. This CDR3 region has 15 residues. CDR3 coding DNA: TGTGCCAGTAGTATGAGACTAGCGGGGCCAGATACGCAGTATTTT. It is translated as CASSMRLAGPDTQYF.

The rearrangement links TRBV11-2 to TRBJ2-5; D is unresolved. The CDR3 has 15 amino acids. Per the germline V gene, CDR1 is SGHAT and CDR2 is FQNNGV. V lost 3 bases to trimming and J lost 1 base, with 12 bases between them. The CDR3: CASSFGRDSQETQYF. For the CDR3, the DNA is TGTGCCAGCAGCTTTGGGCGCGATAGCCAAGAGACCCAGTACTTC.

As concerns this clone: Because the CDR3's place on the DNA is in doubt, the DNA is left out and the CDR3 is given as listed by TCRdb. The chain is built from TRBV20-1 and TRBJ1-2; the table's D call, TRBD1, was not checked against the DNA. From its first to its last residue, the CDR3 has 11 amino acids. CDR1 DFQATT and CDR2 SNEGSKA come from the germline V gene (reference sequence). The CDR3 reads CSARGVGTGTF.

V and J are TRBV7-2 and TRBJ2-5, with TRBD1 identical over 10 bases. The V gene's germline CDR1 is SGHTA and CDR2 FQGNSA. The CDR3 is 15 residues long. The V segment lost 4 bases and the J segment 5 bases; nucleotides outside the gene matches: 7. The CDR3 DNA follows: TGTGCCAGCAGCTCGGGACAGGGGCCCCGGGAGACCCAGTACTTC. Its translation: CASSSGQGPRETQYF.

The J gene is TRBJ2-1, the V gene TRBV7-2; 11 nucleotides line up with TRBD2. CDR1 and CDR2 from the germline V gene are SGHTA and FQGNSA. This CDR3 has 15 amino acids. With 4 bases clipped from V and 4 bases from J, the junction kept 3 bases outside the gene matches. CDR3 residues: CASSSRLAGYNEQFF. The CDR3 DNA sequence: TGTGCCAGCAGCTCTAGACTAGCGGGATACAATGAGCAGTTCTTC.

V and J are TRBV7-6 and TRBJ2-5, with D tentatively TRBD1 (5 bases). Trimming cost V 7 bases and J 2 bases, with 17 bases left between them. Germline assignment: CDR1 SGHVS and CDR2 FNYEAQ. The CDR3 is 15 amino acids. Here the CDR3 reads CASNDLQGLQETQYF. For the CDR3, the DNA is TGTGCCAGCAATGATCTGCAGGGCCTACAAGAGACCCAGTACTTC.

The chain joins TRBV5-5 to TRBJ2-7; tentatively, D is TRBD1 (5 bases). CDR3 length: 14 amino acids. Germline-derived CDR1 and CDR2 are SGHKS and YYEKEE (reference sequence). The ends were cut back, 0 bases at V and 3 bases at J, with 10 bases in the middle. The CDR3 sequence: CASSLVRTLYEQYF. The CDR3 nucleotides are TGTGCCAGCAGCTTGGTTCGGACACTCTACGAGCAGTACTTC. Based on the CDR3 plus reference TRBV5-5 and TRBJ2-7, the full variable domain is DAGVTQSPTHLIKTRGQQVTLRCSPISGHKSVSWYQQVLGQGPQFIFQYYEKEERGRGNFPDRFSARQFPNYSSELNVNALLLGDSALYLCASSLVRTLYEQYFGPGTRLTVT.

The chain carries TRBV6-6 and TRBJ1-1; no definite D call. Germline CDR1 MNHNY, CDR2 SVGAGI (reference sequence). V gave up 8 bases and J gave up 1 base, with 14 bases separating them. The CDR3 runs 14 residues. CDR3 nucleotides: TGTGCCAGCGGCGAGAGGGTTGGGAACACTGAAGCTTTCTTT. Residues: CASGERVGNTEAFF.

The rearrangement joins TRBV5-6 to TRBJ2-1; 7 nucleotides align to TRBD2. Per the germline V gene, CDR1 is SGHDT and CDR2 is YYEEEE. The CDR3 runs to 15 residues. J lost 7 bases, V lost 6 bases, and 13 bases had no gene match. This CDR3 reads CASTRAGVNWNEQFF. In nucleotides, the CDR3 is TGTGCCAGCACCCGGGCGGGGGTGAATTGGAATGAGCAGTTCTTC.

The V call is TRBV19, the J call TRBJ1-5; weak D call: TRBD1 (6 bases). The CDR3 is 15 residues long. Germline V lookup: CDR1 LNHDA, CDR2 SQIVND (reference sequence). With 7 bases removed from V and 6 bases from J, the gap between germline ends came to 19 bases. CDR3 in DNA: TGTGCCAGTACCCCCGAAGGCAGGGGCCCTCAGCCCCAGCATTTT. As protein: CASTPEGRGPQPQHF.

As DNA, the CDR3 is TGTGCCAGTAGTCCTACCGACAGGGGAGAGACCCAGTACTTC. This codes for CASSPTDRGETQYF. The chain combines TRBV19 with TRBJ2-5; TRBD1 aligns across 8 bases. Unmatched junction bases numbered 6, after V lost 5 bases and J lost 4 bases. The CDR3 extends over 14 amino acids. Germline CDR1 reads LNHDA; CDR2 reads SQIVND (reference sequence).

This chain uses TRBV7-2 with TRBJ2-3, with 7 bases lining up with TRBD2. V was clipped by 1 base and J by 5 bases; unmatched bases: 3. The germline V gene has CDR1 SGHTA and CDR2 FQGNSA. This CDR3 has 14 amino acids. The CDR3 region has the DNA TGTGCCAGCAGCTTAGTGGTAGCGGGAGATACGCAGTATTTT. This gives the protein CASSLVVAGDTQYF.

The chain uses TRBV14 and TRBJ2-7, with a weak D call TRBD1 (6 bases). Germline V gives CDR1 SGHDN, CDR2 FVKESK. V was shortened by 4 bases and J by 3 bases, with 10 bases between the two germline ends. The CDR3 runs to 13 residues. The CDR3 bases are TGTGCCAGCAGCCGGGGACACTACTACGAGCAGTACTTC. It specifies CASSRGHYYEQYF.

V and J are TRBV6-1 and TRBJ1-5, with D unclear. Germline V gene sequence: CDR1 MNHNS, CDR2 SASEGT. This CDR3 contains 13 residues. V gave up 5 bases and J gave up 7 bases, with 12 bases separating them. CDR3 sequence: CASSQGSGQPQHF. The CDR3 DNA reads TGTGCCAGCAGTCAAGGAAGCGGGCAGCCCCAGCATTTT.